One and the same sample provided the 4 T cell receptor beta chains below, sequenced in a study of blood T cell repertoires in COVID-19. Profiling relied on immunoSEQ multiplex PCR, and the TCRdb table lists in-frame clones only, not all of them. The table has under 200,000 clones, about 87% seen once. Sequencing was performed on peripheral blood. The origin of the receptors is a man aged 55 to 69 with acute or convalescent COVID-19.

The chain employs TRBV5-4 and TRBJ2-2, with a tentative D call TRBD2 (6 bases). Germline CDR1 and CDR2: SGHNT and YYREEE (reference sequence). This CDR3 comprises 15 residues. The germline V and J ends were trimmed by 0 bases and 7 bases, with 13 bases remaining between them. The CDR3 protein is CASSLAGVVGGELFF. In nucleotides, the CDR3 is TGTGCCAGCAGCTTGGCGGGGGTTGTCGGCGGGGAGCTGTTTTTT.

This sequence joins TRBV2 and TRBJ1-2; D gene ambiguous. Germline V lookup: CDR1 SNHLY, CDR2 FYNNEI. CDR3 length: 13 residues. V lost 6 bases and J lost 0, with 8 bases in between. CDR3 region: CASRLDTNYGYTF. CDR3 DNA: TGTGCCAGCAGACTAGACACTAACTATGGCTACACCTTC.

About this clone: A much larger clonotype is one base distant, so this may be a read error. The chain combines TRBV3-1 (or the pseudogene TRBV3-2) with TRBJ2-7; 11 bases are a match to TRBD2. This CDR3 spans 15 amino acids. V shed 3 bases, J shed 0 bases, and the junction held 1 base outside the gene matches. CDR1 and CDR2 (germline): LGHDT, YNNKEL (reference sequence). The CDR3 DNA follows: TGTGCCAGCAGCCAGGGACTAGCGGCCTCCTACGAGCAGTACTTC. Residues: CASSQGLAASYEQYF.

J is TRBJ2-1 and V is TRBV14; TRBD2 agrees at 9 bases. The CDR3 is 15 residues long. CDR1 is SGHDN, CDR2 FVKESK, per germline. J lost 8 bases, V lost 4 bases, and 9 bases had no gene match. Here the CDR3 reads CASSLPGLARDEQFF. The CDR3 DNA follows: TGTGCCAGCAGCCTCCCGGGACTAGCACGCGATGAGCAGTTCTTC.